Ten or more counts support the clone carrying this TCR beta chain. The antigen is not known. This sample is part of a study of early T cells in non-severe SARS-CoV-2 infection. General observations from the study: Anti-spike CD8 responses were favored by VDJdb matching, which missed private and CD4 specificities.

Attachment of unique molecular identifiers to individual cDNA molecules was performed. TCRdb itself ran the 5' RACE reads through MiXCR, one entry per CDR3 protein. In the table there are 95,000 to 120,000 distinct CDR3 sequences, 12% of which are singletons. The clonotype was recovered from an adult who was a healthcare worker with PCR-confirmed SARS-CoV-2 infection or an uninfected control (not recorded which). Sequencing was performed on whole blood.

For the CDR3, the DNA is TGTGCCAGCAGTCCTTCGCTCACCGGGGAGCTGTTTTTT. It yields the protein CASSPSLTGELFF. The chain couples TRBV7-3 to TRBJ2-2; D not certain. V lost 6 bases, J lost 4 bases, and 9 bases lay in between. The CDR3 has 13 residues. The germline CDR1 and CDR2 sequences are SGHTA and FQGTGA. The whole variable domain, filled in from reference TRBV7-3 and TRBJ2-2, reads GAGVSQTPSNKVTEKGKYVELRCDPISGHTALYWYRQSLGQGPEFLIYFQGTGAADDSGLPNDRFFAVRPEGSVSTLKIQRTERGDSAVYLCASSPSLTGELFFGEGSRLTVL.